This T cell receptor (beta chain) was identified during a study of blood T cell repertoires in COVID-19. Adults between roughly 18 and 95 years of age took part from 20 to 25 US areas. Membership in each cohort depended on participant-reported clinical history. In the authors' workflow: Estimated nucleated cell counts came from reference gene primer amplification. TCRdb keeps only in-frame clones here, not all; method: immunoSEQ multiplex PCR. Clone size and V and J calls were adopted from that table, with D and trimming inferred from the DNA. Of roughly 270,000 clones listed, roughly 85% are singletons. V lost 5 bases and J lost 2; bases outside the gene matches: 4. Germline V gives CDR1 LNHNV, CDR2 YYDKDF (reference sequence). This CDR3 is built from 15 residues.

The clonotype was recovered from a woman aged 45 to 65 who had recovered from COVID-19. The sample was PBMCs or T cells enriched from blood (not recorded which). The chain employs TRBV15 and TRBJ2-1; 9 bases are a match to TRBD1. The DNA for the CDR3 is TGTGCCACCAGCGGGGACAGGGCCACCTACAATGAGCAGTTCTTC. Translation gives CATSGDRATYNEQFF.